The TCR beta chain under discussion was sequenced for a study of T cell changes during pregnancy in multiple sclerosis. The CDR3 loop spans 18 amino acids. In germline, CDR1 is MRHNA, CDR2 SNTAGT. Trimming removed 0 bases at V and 1 base at J, with 18 bases between. Using immunoSEQ multiplex PCR, the repertoire was profiled, and TCRdb retains in-frame clones only, with some absent. The table has roughly 99,000 clones, 92% seen once. This clonotype was obtained from a female donor in good health, enrolled as a control in a pregnancy study. The rearrangement joins TRBV6-4 to TRBJ1-2, with D unresolved. Sequenced here: peripheral blood, sampled after pregnancy. The CDR3 loop is CASSDSLQMMRVNYGYTF. The CDR3 DNA is TGTGCCAGCAGTGACTCGTTGCAGATGATGAGGGTTAACTATGGCTACACCTTC.